This T cell receptor beta chain was sequenced for a study of blood T cell repertoires in COVID-19. Study overall: Italy, Spain and the United States were the sources of the convalescent and acute COVID-19 samples. Nucleic acid was either cDNA or gDNA, and it came from T cells, B-cell-depleted T cells, or PBMCs.

Data came from immunoSEQ multiplex PCR; TCRdb stores just in-frame clones and leaves some out. The profile shows some 240,000 clones, 90% of them singletons. Enrollment of patients from Seattle took place during active infection, with longitudinal follow-up. The specimen was peripheral blood. This receptor was obtained from a woman aged 60-75 years with COVID-19, enrolled during active disease.

CDR3 nucleotide sequence: TGTGCCAGTGCCAACTCAGGGGCTTCTGGAAACACCATATATTTT. As protein: CASANSGASGNTIYF. The chain joins TRBV19 to TRBJ1-3; D possibly corresponds to TRBD1 (6 bases). Trimming removed 8 bases at V and 1 base at J, with 15 bases between. The CDR3 length is 15 residues. CDR1 and CDR2 (germline): LNHDA, SQIVND (reference sequence).